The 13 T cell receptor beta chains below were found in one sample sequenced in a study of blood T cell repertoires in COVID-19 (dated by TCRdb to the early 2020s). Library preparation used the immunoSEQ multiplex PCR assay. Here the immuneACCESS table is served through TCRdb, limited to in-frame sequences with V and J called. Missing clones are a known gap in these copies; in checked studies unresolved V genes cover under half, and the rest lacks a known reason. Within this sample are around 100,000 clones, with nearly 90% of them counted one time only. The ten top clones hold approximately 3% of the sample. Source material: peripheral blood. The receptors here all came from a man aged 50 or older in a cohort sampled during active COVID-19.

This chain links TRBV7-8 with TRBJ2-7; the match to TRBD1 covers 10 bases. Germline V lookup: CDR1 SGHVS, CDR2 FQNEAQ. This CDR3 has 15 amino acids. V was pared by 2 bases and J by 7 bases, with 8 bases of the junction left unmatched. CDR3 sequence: CASSLLTGGSGEQYF. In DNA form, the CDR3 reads TGTGCCAGCAGCTTACTGACAGGGGGCTCGGGGGAGCAGTACTTC.

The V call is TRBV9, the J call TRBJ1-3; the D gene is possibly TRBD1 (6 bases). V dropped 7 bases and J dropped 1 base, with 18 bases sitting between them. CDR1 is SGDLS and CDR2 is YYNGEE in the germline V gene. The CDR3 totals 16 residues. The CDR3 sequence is CASGALDGQSGNTIYF. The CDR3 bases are TGTGCCAGCGGAGCTTTGGACGGACAGTCTGGAAACACCATATATTTT.

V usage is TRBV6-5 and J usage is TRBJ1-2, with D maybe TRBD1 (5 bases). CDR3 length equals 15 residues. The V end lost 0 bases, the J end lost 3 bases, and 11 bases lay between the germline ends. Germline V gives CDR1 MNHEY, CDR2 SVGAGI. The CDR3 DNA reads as TGTGCCAGCAGTTACTCACTGGGAGGGGACTATGGCTACACCTTC. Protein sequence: CASSYSLGGDYGYTF.

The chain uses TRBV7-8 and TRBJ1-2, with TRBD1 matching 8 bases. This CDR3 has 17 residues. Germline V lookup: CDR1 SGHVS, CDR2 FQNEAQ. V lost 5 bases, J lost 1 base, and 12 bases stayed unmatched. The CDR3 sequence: CASSLGTGSGLNYGYTF. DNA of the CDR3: TGTGCCAGCAGCCTCGGGACAGGTTCGGGTCTTAACTATGGCTACACCTTC.

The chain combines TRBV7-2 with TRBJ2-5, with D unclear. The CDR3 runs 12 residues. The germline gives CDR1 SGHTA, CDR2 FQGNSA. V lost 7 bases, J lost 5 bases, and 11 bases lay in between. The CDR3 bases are TGTGCCAGCACTTACACGCCGGAGACCCAGTACTTC. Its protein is CASTYTPETQYF.

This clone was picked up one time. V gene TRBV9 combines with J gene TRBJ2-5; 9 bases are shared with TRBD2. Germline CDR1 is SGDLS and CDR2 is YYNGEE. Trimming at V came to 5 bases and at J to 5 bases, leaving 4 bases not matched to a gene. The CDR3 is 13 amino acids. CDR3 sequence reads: CASSGLARETQYF. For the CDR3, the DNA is TGTGCCAGCAGTGGACTAGCGCGGGAGACCCAGTACTTC.

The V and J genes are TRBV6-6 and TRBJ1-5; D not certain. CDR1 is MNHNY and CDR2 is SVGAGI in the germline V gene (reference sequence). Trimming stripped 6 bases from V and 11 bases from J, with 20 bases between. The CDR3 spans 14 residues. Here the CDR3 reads CASRPTSGTRAQHF. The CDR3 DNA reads TGTGCCAGCAGGCCTACCTCCGGAACCCGGGCCCAGCATTTT.

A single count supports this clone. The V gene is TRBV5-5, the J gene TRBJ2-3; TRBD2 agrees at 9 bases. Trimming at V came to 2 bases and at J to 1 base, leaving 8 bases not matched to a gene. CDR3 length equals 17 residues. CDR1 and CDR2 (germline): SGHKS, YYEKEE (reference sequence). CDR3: CASSFSDQRGGTDTQYF. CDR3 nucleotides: TGTGCCAGCAGCTTCTCGGACCAGCGGGGGGGCACAGATACGCAGTATTTT.

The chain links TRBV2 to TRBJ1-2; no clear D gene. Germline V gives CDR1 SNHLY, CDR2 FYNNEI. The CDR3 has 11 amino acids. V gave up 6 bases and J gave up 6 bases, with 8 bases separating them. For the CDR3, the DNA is TGTGCCAGCAGGGCAGATGATGGCTACACCTTC. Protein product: CASRADDGYTF.

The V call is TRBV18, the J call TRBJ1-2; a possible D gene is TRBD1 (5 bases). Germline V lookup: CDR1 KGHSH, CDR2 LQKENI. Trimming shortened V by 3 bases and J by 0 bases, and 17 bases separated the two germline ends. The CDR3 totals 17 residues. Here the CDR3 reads CASSPTTTGGSNYGYTF. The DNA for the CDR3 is TGTGCCAGCTCACCTACAACGACGGGGGGTTCTAACTATGGCTACACCTTC. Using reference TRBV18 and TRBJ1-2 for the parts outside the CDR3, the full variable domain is NAGVMQNPRHLVRRRGQEARLRCSPMKGHSHVYWYRQLPEEGLKFMVYLQKENIIDESGMPKERFSAEFPKEGPSILRIQQVVRGDSAAYFCASSPTTTGGSNYGYTFGSGTRLTVV.

CDR3 bases: TGTGCCAGCAGTTTTGGGAGGACTGAAGCTTTCTTT. Protein sequence: CASSFGRTEAFF. The chain couples TRBV6-5 to TRBJ1-1; unclear D gene. The V gene's germline CDR1 is MNHEY and CDR2 SVGAGI. This CDR3 is built from 12 residues. V was pared by 4 bases and J by 5 bases, with 8 bases between.

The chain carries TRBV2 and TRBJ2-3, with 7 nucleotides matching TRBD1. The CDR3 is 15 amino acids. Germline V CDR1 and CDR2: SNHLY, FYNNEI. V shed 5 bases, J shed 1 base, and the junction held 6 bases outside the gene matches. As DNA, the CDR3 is TGTGCCAGCAGTCAGGACAGGACGCGCACAGATACGCAGTATTTT. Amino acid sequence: CASSQDRTRTDTQYF.

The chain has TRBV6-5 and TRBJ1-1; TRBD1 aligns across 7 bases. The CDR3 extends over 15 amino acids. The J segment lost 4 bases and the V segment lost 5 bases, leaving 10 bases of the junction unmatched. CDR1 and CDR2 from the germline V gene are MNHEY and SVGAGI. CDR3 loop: CASSRPRGDVTEAFF. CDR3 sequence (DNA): TGTGCCAGCAGTCGGCCCAGGGGGGACGTCACTGAAGCTTTCTTT.